Described below is a single T cell receptor (beta chain) sequence and its context. The record originates from a study of cytomegalovirus exposure and HLA in healthy donors. The study ran its PCR with 60 Vbeta and 13 Jbeta primers. The repertoire was sequenced with immunoSEQ multiplex PCR; TCRdb's copy has only in-frame clones and lacks some. The data contain around 200,000 clones, roughly 85% of them singletons. The specimen sequenced was PBMCs. This sequence was found in a woman aged 50 to 60 in good health and CMV-seronegative.

In nucleotides, the CDR3 is TGTGCCAGCAGCCCCGGGACTAGCGGGAGGTTGGCAGATACGCAGTATTTT. It specifies CASSPGTSGRLADTQYF. The chain combines TRBV28 with TRBJ2-3; 15 bases align to TRBD2. J gave up 4 bases and V 6 bases, and 8 bases lay outside the gene matches. Per germline, CDR1 MDHEN and CDR2 SYDVKM. The CDR3 loop spans 17 amino acids.